This T cell receptor (beta chain) was retrieved from a study of blood T cell repertoires in COVID-19. On the study more broadly: Specimens from acute and convalescent COVID-19 originated in the United States, Italy and Spain. From T cells, B-cell-depleted T cells, or PBMCs came the material, which was cDNA or gDNA.

Per the original data handling: Reference gene primers were amplified, and this amplification served to estimate nucleated cell counts. The repertoire was sequenced with immunoSEQ multiplex PCR; TCRdb's copy has only in-frame clones and lacks some. The DNA was the basis for D and trimming; V, J and clone size are from that table. The sample lists some 40,000 clones; roughly nine tenths were seen once. This TCR came from a man aged 55 to 69 with acute or convalescent COVID-19. Specimen: peripheral blood.

The DNA of the CDR3 is TGTGCCAGCAGTTCCCCAGGGGTAAAGACTGAAGCTTTCTTT. It codes for CASSSPGVKTEAFF. This sequence joins TRBV28 and TRBJ1-1, with D tentatively TRBD1 (6 bases). Germline assignment: CDR1 MDHEN and CDR2 SYDVKM. This CDR3 spans 14 amino acids. The ends were cut back, 4 bases at V and 5 bases at J, with 14 bases in the middle.